This T cell receptor (beta chain) was documented in a study of post-analysis software for immune sequencing data. Study as a whole: Secondary progressive, relapsing-remitting and progressive-relapsing multiple sclerosis were among the included disease courses.

This CDR3 comprises 15 residues. With 1 base clipped from V and 4 bases from J, the junction kept 3 bases outside the gene matches. The germline V gene has CDR1 SGHTA and CDR2 FQGNSA. As concerns this clonotype: Its antigen is unidentified.

Libraries were made from TCR beta cDNA, and they carried unique molecular identifiers. Starting from about 0.94 to 9.7 million T cells, the study yielded roughly 0.5 million cDNA molecules. Using its own MiXCR run on the PCR reads, TCRdb lists one record per CDR3 protein. Of a few hundred thousand distinct CDR3 sequences in the sample, 39% were seen once. Findings and caveats of the study: Multiple sclerosis patients had significantly lower normalized Chao1 diversity than controls. Patients used about 5 TRBV segments, including TRBV5-6, TRBV5-1 and TRBV20-1, more often than controls.

The gene calls are TRBV7-2 and TRBJ2-1; 8 nucleotides match TRBD2. Material for sequencing was blood. This clonotype was sampled from a girl aged 2 to 10 with multiple sclerosis. DNA for the CDR3: TGTGCCAGCAGCTTAGGGCCTAGCGGGTACAATGAGCAGTTCTTC. Translation gives CASSLGPSGYNEQFF.